What follows is one T cell receptor beta chain and its context. This sample was included in a study of OX40 agonist ivuxolimab in advanced cancers. In germline, CDR1 is ENHRY, CDR2 SYGVKD. The CDR3 is made up of 15 amino acids. The junction had 5 bases not matched to a gene; V was cut back by 4 bases and J by 0 bases. Data came from immunoSEQ multiplex PCR; TCRdb stores just in-frame clones and leaves some out. Found here are about 110,000 clones, 90% of them singletons; the top ten hold approximately 0.52%. This material consisted of CD4+ or CD8+ T cells sorted from blood, taken in a trial of the OX40 agonist ivuxolimab. The receptor was isolated from an adult with an advanced solid tumor such as melanoma, head and neck, liver or kidney cancer. This chain connects TRBV10-3 to TRBJ1-1, with TRBD1 identical over 7 bases. CDR3: CAISVGQSMNTEAFF. DNA for the CDR3: TGTGCCATCAGTGTGGGACAGAGCATGAACACTGAAGCTTTCTTT.